The rows below give T cell receptor beta chains drawn from one sample of a study of early T cells in non-severe SARS-CoV-2 infection. TCRdb re-called the 5' RACE reads through MiXCR, storing one row per CDR3 protein. The sample includes about 80,000 distinct CDR3 sequences, approximately 12% of them seen just once. Sequenced sample: whole blood. The source is an adult who was a healthcare worker with PCR-confirmed SARS-CoV-2 infection or an uninfected control (not recorded which). Each CDR3 is given with its conserved first and last residue. Each record gives: CDR3 DNA, CDR3 protein, clone size, D gene, V gene, J gene. A D gene is named only where the DNA matches it firmly. The size field is filled for only some rows; it gives once, few, many or a size class.

CDR3 DNA: TGTGCCAGCAGCTTCCAACAGGGAGAAACTGAAGCTTTCTTT
CDR3 protein: CASSFQQGETEAFF
clone size: many
D gene: NA
V gene: TRBV7-9
J gene: TRBJ1-1

CDR3 DNA: TGCGCCAGCAGGGATAGCGGTAGCACAGATACGCAGTATTTT
CDR3 protein: CASRDSGSTDTQYF
clone size: NA
D gene: NA
V gene: TRBV5-1
J gene: TRBJ2-3

CDR3 DNA: TGTGCCAGCAGCTCCGACTCAAACACTGAAGCTTTCTTT
CDR3 protein: CASSSDSNTEAFF
clone size: NA
D gene: NA
V gene: TRBV11-3
J gene: TRBJ1-1

CDR3 DNA: TGCGCCAGCAGTGAAGGGCCGATTGCGCAGTATTTT
CDR3 protein: CASSEGPIAQYF
clone size: few
D gene: NA
V gene: TRBV10-2
J gene: TRBJ2-3

CDR3 DNA: TGTGCCAGCTCACCGGTTGGCTACAATGAGCAGTTCTTC
CDR3 protein: CASSPVGYNEQFF
clone size: NA
D gene: NA
V gene: TRBV18
J gene: TRBJ2-1

CDR3 DNA: TGTGCCAGCAGCTTCCCCCCCGGGACTAGCGGGAGGGCCCGGGACGAGCAGTACTTC
CDR3 protein: CASSFPPGTSGRARDEQYF
clone size: many
D gene: TRBD2
V gene: TRBV7-9
J gene: TRBJ2-7

CDR3 DNA: TGCGCCAGCAGCTTGGAAACAGGGGGAAGGTACGAGCAGTACTTC
CDR3 protein: CASSLETGGRYEQYF
clone size: many
D gene: TRBD1
V gene: TRBV5-1
J gene: TRBJ2-7

CDR3 DNA: TGTGCCAGCAGCGTAGATGGGGCCCTCTATGGCTACACCTTC
CDR3 protein: CASSVDGALYGYTF
clone size: NA
D gene: NA
V gene: TRBV9
J gene: TRBJ1-2

CDR3 DNA: TGCAGCGTTGTGGCAGGGGGAGGCGGGGAGCTGTTTTTT
CDR3 protein: CSVVAGGGGELFF
clone size: many
D gene: NA
V gene: TRBV29-1
J gene: TRBJ2-2

CDR3 DNA: TGTGCCAGCATCCAATCTCGTACAGATACGCAGTATTTT
CDR3 protein: CASIQSRTDTQYF
clone size: NA
D gene: NA
V gene: TRBV7-9
J gene: TRBJ2-3

CDR3 DNA: TGCAGCGTTCGAGGCAGTATGGACTACGAGCAGTACTTC
CDR3 protein: CSVRGSMDYEQYF
clone size: few
D gene: NA
V gene: TRBV29-1
J gene: TRBJ2-7

CDR3 DNA: TGTGCCAGCAGCCCCCGCCTAGCGGGAGCGAAAGAGACCCAGTACTTC
CDR3 protein: CASSPRLAGAKETQYF
clone size: many
D gene: TRBD2
V gene: TRBV28
J gene: TRBJ2-5

CDR3 DNA: TGCGCCAGCAGCCAAGACAACGACAGGGATTATCAGCCCCAGCATTTT
CDR3 protein: CASSQDNDRDYQPQHF
clone size: NA
D gene: TRBD1
V gene: TRBV4-1
J gene: TRBJ1-5

CDR3 DNA: TGCGCCACCCAGGGCGCGGGGGGCGGCACAGATACGCAGTATTTT
CDR3 protein: CATQGAGGGTDTQYF
clone size: NA
D gene: TRBD2
V gene: TRBV4-1
J gene: TRBJ2-3

CDR3 DNA: TGTGCCAGCGCGGCCCTGGGACAGTCTCTTCTCGGCTACACCTTC
CDR3 protein: CASAALGQSLLGYTF
clone size: NA
D gene: TRBD1
V gene: TRBV6-5
J gene: TRBJ1-2

CDR3 DNA: TGCGCCAGCAGCCGCGGATTAACCGACTACGAGCAGTACTTC
CDR3 protein: CASSRGLTDYEQYF
clone size: many
D gene: NA
V gene: TRBV5-1
J gene: TRBJ2-7

CDR3 DNA: TGTGCCAGCAGCTCCCAGATCAGCACCGGGGAGCTGTTTTTT
CDR3 protein: CASSSQISTGELFF
clone size: NA
D gene: NA
V gene: TRBV9
J gene: TRBJ2-2

CDR3 DNA: TGCAGCTTCTCCCCCGAGGGCAGGAGACTCTCCGCAGATACGCAGTATTTT
CDR3 protein: CSFSPEGRRLSADTQYF
clone size: many
D gene: NA
V gene: TRBV29-1
J gene: TRBJ2-3

CDR3 DNA: TGTGCCAGCAGCCAGGGGGGCTGGGAAAAACTGTTTTTT
CDR3 protein: CASSQGGWEKLFF
clone size: many
D gene: NA
V gene: TRBV14
J gene: TRBJ1-4

CDR3 DNA: TGTGCCAGCAGTCTATCACTAGACTACGAGCAGTACTTC
CDR3 protein: CASSLSLDYEQYF
clone size: few
D gene: NA
V gene: TRBV3-1
J gene: TRBJ2-7

CDR3 DNA: TGTGCCTGGATCGACCTAGCGGGAAATGAGCAGTTCTTC
CDR3 protein: CAWIDLAGNEQFF
clone size: few
D gene: TRBD2
V gene: TRBV30
J gene: TRBJ2-1

CDR3 DNA: TGTGCCTGCCACGGACAGGAATACAATGAGCAGTTCTTC
CDR3 protein: CACHGQEYNEQFF
clone size: few
D gene: TRBD1
V gene: TRBV30
J gene: TRBJ2-1

CDR3 DNA: TGTGCCAGCAGTGTCAGGGTCTCTGAAAAACTGTTTTTT
CDR3 protein: CASSVRVSEKLFF
clone size: many
D gene: NA
V gene: TRBV27
J gene: TRBJ1-4

CDR3 DNA: TGTGCCAGCAGCGATAGCGGGAATGGAGATACGCAGTATTTT
CDR3 protein: CASSDSGNGDTQYF
clone size: NA
D gene: TRBD2
V gene: TRBV7-3
J gene: TRBJ2-3

CDR3 DNA: TGTGCCAGCAGCTTGGATGTACTAGCGGGCCACACCGGGGAGCTGTTTTTT
CDR3 protein: CASSLDVLAGHTGELFF
clone size: NA
D gene: TRBD2
V gene: TRBV5-6
J gene: TRBJ2-2

CDR3 DNA: TGTGCCAGCAGTTTCCCCACTAGCGGGGCCCGTTACGAGCAGTACTTC
CDR3 protein: CASSFPTSGARYEQYF
clone size: NA
D gene: TRBD2
V gene: TRBV12-3/TRBV12-4
J gene: TRBJ2-7

CDR3 DNA: TGTGCCAGCAGCGTCCGGGAGGGCACCGGGGAGCTGTTTTTT
CDR3 protein: CASSVREGTGELFF
clone size: NA
D gene: TRBD2
V gene: TRBV7-8
J gene: TRBJ2-2

CDR3 DNA: TGCAGCGTTGAAGGGTGGCGGGGTCACAATGAGCAGTTCTTC
CDR3 protein: CSVEGWRGHNEQFF
clone size: few
D gene: NA
V gene: TRBV29-1
J gene: TRBJ2-1

CDR3 DNA: TGTGCCAGCAGCTCAGGGACTTCCCAGGGCGGCTACACCTTC
CDR3 protein: CASSSGTSQGGYTF
clone size: many
D gene: NA
V gene: TRBV7-9
J gene: TRBJ1-2

CDR3 DNA: TGTGCCAGCAGTTTTACAGGCCCCTATGGCTACACCTTC
CDR3 protein: CASSFTGPYGYTF
clone size: few
D gene: NA
V gene: TRBV28
J gene: TRBJ1-2

CDR3 DNA: TGTGCCAGCAGCATGGATCAGCGGAGCAACATTCAGTACTTC
CDR3 protein: CASSMDQRSNIQYF
clone size: many
D gene: NA
V gene: TRBV7-2
J gene: TRBJ2-4

CDR3 DNA: TGTGCCAGTAGTATTGATAGTCTTCAGCAGTTCTTC
CDR3 protein: CASSIDSLQQFF
clone size: NA
D gene: NA
V gene: TRBV19
J gene: TRBJ2-1

CDR3 DNA: TGTGCCAGCAGCTTATTGGGGGGGGAACAAGAGACCCAGTACTTC
CDR3 protein: CASSLLGGEQETQYF
clone size: few
D gene: TRBD2
V gene: TRBV7-2
J gene: TRBJ2-5

CDR3 DNA: TGCAGTGCTAGAGATCCCCAGGGAATCCATCAGCCCCAGCATTTT
CDR3 protein: CSARDPQGIHQPQHF
clone size: many
D gene: NA
V gene: TRBV20-1
J gene: TRBJ1-5

CDR3 DNA: TGCAGCGTGGCGACCGGGACAGGGCATTCACCCCTCCACTTT
CDR3 protein: CSVATGTGHSPLHF
clone size: many
D gene: TRBD1
V gene: TRBV29-1
J gene: TRBJ1-6

CDR3 DNA: TGCAGTGCGGCACCCACAGGGGCCAACACTGAAGCTTTCTTT
CDR3 protein: CSAAPTGANTEAFF
clone size: NA
D gene: TRBD1
V gene: TRBV20-1
J gene: TRBJ1-1

CDR3 DNA: TGTGCCAGCAGCTCGGGGACAGCTCTTAATGAGCAGTTCTTC
CDR3 protein: CASSSGTALNEQFF
clone size: NA
D gene: TRBD1
V gene: TRBV9
J gene: TRBJ2-1

CDR3 DNA: TGTGCCAGCAGCCTACACCTAGCGGGAGTGAACGAGCAGTACTTC
CDR3 protein: CASSLHLAGVNEQYF
clone size: few
D gene: TRBD2
V gene: TRBV11-3
J gene: TRBJ2-7

CDR3 DNA: TGTGCCAGCAGGTCCTTCGGGAGCGGGGAGACCCAGTACTTC
CDR3 protein: CASRSFGSGETQYF
clone size: many
D gene: NA
V gene: TRBV12-3/TRBV12-4
J gene: TRBJ2-5

CDR3 DNA: TGTGCCAGCAGTTACTCCCGGGACAGGGGGTACGAGCAGTACTTC
CDR3 protein: CASSYSRDRGYEQYF
clone size: few
D gene: TRBD1
V gene: TRBV28
J gene: TRBJ2-7

CDR3 DNA: TGTGCCAGCTCACTAGGACAGGCGGAAGATCAGCCCCAGCATTTT
CDR3 protein: CASSLGQAEDQPQHF
clone size: few
D gene: TRBD1
V gene: TRBV18
J gene: TRBJ1-5

CDR3 DNA: TGTGCCAGCAGCTGGCGTTCGACCGCGTTAGGAAACACCATATATTTT
CDR3 protein: CASSWRSTALGNTIYF
clone size: NA
D gene: NA
V gene: TRBV7-9
J gene: TRBJ1-3